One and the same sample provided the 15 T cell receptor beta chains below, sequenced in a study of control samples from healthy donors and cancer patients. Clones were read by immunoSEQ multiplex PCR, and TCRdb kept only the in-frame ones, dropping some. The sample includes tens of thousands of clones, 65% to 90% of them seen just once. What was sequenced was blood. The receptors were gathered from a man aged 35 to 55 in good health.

The CDR3 DNA follows: TGTGCCAGCAGCCCAGGACAGGGAACCTACGAGCAGTACTTC. As protein: CASSPGQGTYEQYF. This chain joins TRBV9 and TRBJ2-7, with 8 nucleotides matching TRBD1. The germline gives CDR1 SGDLS, CDR2 YYNGEE. There are 14 residues in the CDR3. With 4 bases clipped from V and 2 bases from J, the junction kept 5 bases outside the gene matches.

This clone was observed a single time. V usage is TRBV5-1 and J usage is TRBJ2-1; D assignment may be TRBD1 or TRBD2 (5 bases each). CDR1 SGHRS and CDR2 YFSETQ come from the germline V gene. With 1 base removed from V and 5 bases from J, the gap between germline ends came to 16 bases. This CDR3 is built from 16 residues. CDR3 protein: CASSLYLGRWDNEQFF. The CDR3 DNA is TGCGCCAGCAGCTTGTATCTGGGACGGTGGGACAATGAGCAGTTCTTC.

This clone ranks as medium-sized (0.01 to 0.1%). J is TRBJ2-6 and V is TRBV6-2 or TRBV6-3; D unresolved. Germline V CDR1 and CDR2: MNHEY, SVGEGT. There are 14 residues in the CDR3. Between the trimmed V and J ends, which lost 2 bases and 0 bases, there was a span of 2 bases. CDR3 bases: TGTGCCAGCAGTTACACCTCTGGGGCCAACGTCCTGACTTTC. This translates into CASSYTSGANVLTF.

The chain's CDR3 is CAWSVTRWNTGELFF. DNA for the CDR3: TGTGCCTGGAGTGTAACTCGGTGGAACACCGGGGAGCTGTTTTTT. The rearrangement links TRBV30 to TRBJ2-2, with D unclear. There are 15 residues in the CDR3. V dropped 0 bases and J dropped 1 base, with 9 bases sitting between them. CDR1 GTSNPN and CDR2 SVGIG come from the germline V gene (reference sequence).

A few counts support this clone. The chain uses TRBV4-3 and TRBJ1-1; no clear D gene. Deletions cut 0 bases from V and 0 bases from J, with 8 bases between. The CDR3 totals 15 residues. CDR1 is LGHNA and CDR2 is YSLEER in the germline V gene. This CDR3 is CASSQDRLLNTEAFF. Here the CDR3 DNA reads TGCGCCAGCAGCCAAGATCGACTCTTGAACACTGAAGCTTTCTTT.

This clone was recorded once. The CDR3 region is CASRPDRSGANVLTF. The CDR3 DNA reads as TGTGCCAGCAGGCCCGACAGATCTGGGGCCAACGTCCTGACTTTC. V gene TRBV2 combines with J gene TRBJ2-6, with D possibly TRBD1 on 5 matching bases. In germline, CDR1 is SNHLY, CDR2 FYNNEI. The ends were cut back, 6 bases at V and 1 base at J, with 10 bases in the middle. The CDR3 covers 15 residues.

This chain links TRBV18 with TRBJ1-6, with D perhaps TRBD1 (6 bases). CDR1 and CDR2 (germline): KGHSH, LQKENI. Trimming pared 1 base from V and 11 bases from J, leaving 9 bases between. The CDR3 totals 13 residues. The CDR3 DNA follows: TGTGCCAGCTCACCACGGGACATAACACCCCTCCACTTT. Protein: CASSPRDITPLHF.

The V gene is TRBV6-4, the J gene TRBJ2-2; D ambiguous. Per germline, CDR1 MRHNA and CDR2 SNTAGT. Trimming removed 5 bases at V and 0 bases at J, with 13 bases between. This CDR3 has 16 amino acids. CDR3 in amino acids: CASSPDAQTNTGELFF. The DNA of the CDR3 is TGTGCCAGCAGTCCCGACGCCCAAACGAACACCGGGGAGCTGTTTTTT.

The CDR3 DNA sequence: TGTGCCAGCAGACAGGGGGGACGGAACACTGAAGCTTTCTTT. Its translation: CASRQGGRNTEAFF. The V and J genes are TRBV6-5 and TRBJ1-1; 8 bases line up with TRBD1. After removal of 6 bases from V and 1 base from J, the junction contained 4 bases not matched to a gene. This CDR3 has 14 amino acids. Germline V gene sequence: CDR1 MNHEY, CDR2 SVGAGI.

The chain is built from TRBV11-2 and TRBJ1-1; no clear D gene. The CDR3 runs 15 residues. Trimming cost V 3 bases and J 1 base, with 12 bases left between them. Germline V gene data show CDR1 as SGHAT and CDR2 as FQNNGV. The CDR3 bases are TGTGCCAGCAGCTTGGCAAGACACCCGAACACTGAAGCTTTCTTT. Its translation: CASSLARHPNTEAFF.

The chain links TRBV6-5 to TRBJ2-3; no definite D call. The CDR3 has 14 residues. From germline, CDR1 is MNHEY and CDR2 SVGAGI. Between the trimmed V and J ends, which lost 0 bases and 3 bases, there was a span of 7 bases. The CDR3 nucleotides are TGTGCCAGCAGTTACTCAGAGAATACAGATACGCAGTATTTT. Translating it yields CASSYSENTDTQYF.

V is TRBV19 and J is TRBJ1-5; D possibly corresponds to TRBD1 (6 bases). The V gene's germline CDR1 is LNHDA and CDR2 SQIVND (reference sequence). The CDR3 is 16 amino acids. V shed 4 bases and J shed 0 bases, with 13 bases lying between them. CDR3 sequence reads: CASSKGQRRSNQPQHF. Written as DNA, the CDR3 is TGTGCCAGTAGTAAAGGACAGAGGCGTAGCAATCAGCCCCAGCATTTT.

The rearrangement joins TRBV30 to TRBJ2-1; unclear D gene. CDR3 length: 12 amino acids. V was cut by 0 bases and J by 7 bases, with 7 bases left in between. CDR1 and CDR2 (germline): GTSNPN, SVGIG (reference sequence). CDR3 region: CAWSVSANEQFF. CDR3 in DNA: TGTGCCTGGAGTGTAAGCGCGAATGAGCAGTTCTTC.

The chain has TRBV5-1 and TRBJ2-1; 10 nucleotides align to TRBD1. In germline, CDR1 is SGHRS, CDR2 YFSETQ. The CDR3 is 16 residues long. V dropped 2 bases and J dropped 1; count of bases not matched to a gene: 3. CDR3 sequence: CASSLGTGASYNEQFF. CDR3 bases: TGCGCCAGCAGCTTAGGGACAGGGGCTTCCTACAATGAGCAGTTCTTC. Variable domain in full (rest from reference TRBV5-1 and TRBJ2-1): KAGVTQTPRYLIKTRGQQVTLSCSPISGHRSVSWYQQTPGQGLQFLFEYFSETQRNKGNFPGRFSGRQFSNSRSEMNVSTLELGDSALYLCASSLGTGASYNEQFFGPGTRLTVL.

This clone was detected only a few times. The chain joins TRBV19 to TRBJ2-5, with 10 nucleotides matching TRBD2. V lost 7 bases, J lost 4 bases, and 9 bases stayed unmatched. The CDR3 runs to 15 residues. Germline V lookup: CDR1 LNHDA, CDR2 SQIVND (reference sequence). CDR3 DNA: TGTGCCAGTAAAGACCTAGCGGGAGCAGCAGAGACCCAGTACTTC. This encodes CASKDLAGAAETQYF. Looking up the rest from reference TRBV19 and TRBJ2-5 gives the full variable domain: DGGITQSPKYLFRKEGQNVTLSCEQNLNHDAMYWYRQDPGQGLRLIYYSQIVNDFQKGDIAEGYSVSREKKESFPLTVTSAQKNPTAFYLCASKDLAGAAETQYFGPGTRLLVL.